This TCR beta chain comes out of a study of T cells in Graves' hyperthyroidism and ophthalmopathy. Overall study: Peripheral blood was secured at the point of initial diagnosis, before any treatment.

The table lists this clonotype with many counts. Its antigen is not identified. Among the patients, aged 18 to 65, hyperthyroidism was newly diagnosed and had lasted under 2 months. Study-level points and caveats: For ophthalmopathy, model prediction preceded onset by a median about 6 months. The blood repertoire included most of the expanded thyroid clonotypes above 0.001.

TCR beta CDR3 regions were amplified from RNA. HTBI primers were used for first-round RT-PCR of the TCR CDR3. MiXCR was run by TCRdb on the multiplex PCR reads, yielding one entry per CDR3 protein. This table has around 700,000 distinct CDR3 sequences, over 15% appearing once. The clonotype was recovered from a woman between 50 and 59 years old with Graves' hyperthyroidism that later progressed to Graves' ophthalmopathy. The specimen was blood.

The CDR3 DNA reads as TGTGCCAGCAGCCAAGCTGGCTGGGCTGCGTACGAGCAGTACTTC. The encoded protein is CASSQAGWAAYEQYF. The gene calls are TRBV3-1 and TRBJ2-7, with D uncertain. The V gene lost 1 base and the J gene lost 4 bases, with 14 bases spanning the gap. This CDR3 is 15 amino acids long. The germline V gene has CDR1 LGHDT and CDR2 YNNKEL (reference sequence).